The rows below give T cell receptor beta chains drawn from one sample of a study of cytomegalovirus exposure and HLA in healthy donors. The data were produced by immunoSEQ multiplex PCR, yet TCRdb's version contains in-frame clones alone and is incomplete. The sample has 150,000 to 200,000 clones, under 9.5% seen once. Sequenced sample: PBMCs. All receptors derive from a woman under 40 in good health and CMV-seropositive. CDR3s include the opening cysteine and the closing phenylalanine or tryptophan. D genes are given only for firm matches. Size is stated for part of the rows, as once, few or many counts, or as a class when the clone is expanded.

d_call j_call cdr3_length clone_size v_call cdr3_aa cdr3_nt
NA TRBJ2-1 16 few TRBV27 CASSSRRERINNEQFF TGTGCCAGCAGTTCGCGAAGGGAGCGAATCAACAATGAGCAGTTCTTC
NA TRBJ2-3 15 NA TRBV10-1 CASSERLGSTDTQYF TGCGCCAGCAGTGAGAGGCTAGGAAGCACAGATACGCAGTATTTT
NA TRBJ2-3 14 NA TRBV6-5 CASSYSIAADTQYF TGTGCCAGCAGTTACTCGATTGCGGCAGATACGCAGTATTTT
TRBD2 TRBJ2-1 13 NA TRBV7-6 CASSSISGIEQFF TGTGCCAGCAGCTCCATTAGCGGGATTGAGCAGTTCTTC
NA TRBJ1-5 13 NA TRBV7-2 CASSRLQGEPQHF TGTGCCAGCAGCCGTTTACAGGGCGAGCCCCAGCATTTT
TRBD2 TRBJ2-5 14 NA TRBV11-2 CASRPTSGKETQYF TGTGCCAGCAGACCTACTAGCGGAAAAGAGACCCAGTACTTC
TRBD2 TRBJ2-1 15 NA TRBV27 CASLPTSGNYNEQFF TGTGCCAGTCTACCTACTAGCGGTAACTACAATGAGCAGTTCTTC
NA TRBJ1-1 15 few TRBV27 CASSKKDMLNTEAFF TGTGCCAGCAGTAAGAAAGACATGCTGAACACTGAAGCTTTCTTT
TRBD2 TRBJ2-1 15 few TRBV7-2 CASSLELADYNEQFF TGTGCCAGCAGCTTAGAACTAGCGGATTACAATGAGCAGTTCTTC
TRBD2 TRBJ2-7 15 few TRBV5-6 CASSLAGLEEYEQYF TGTGCCAGCAGCTTGGCCGGACTAGAGGAATACGAGCAGTACTTC
NA TRBJ1-2 13 NA TRBV2 CASRGSGIYGYTF TGTGCCAGCAGGGGGTCCGGGATTTATGGCTACACCTTC
TRBD1 TRBJ2-1 14 NA TRBV10-2 CASSRDRAYNEQFF TGCGCCAGCAGCCGGGACAGGGCCTACAATGAGCAGTTCTTC
NA TRBJ2-1 15 NA TRBV5-1 CASSFSGTSYNEQFF TGCGCCAGCAGCTTTTCGGGAACCTCCTACAATGAGCAGTTCTTC
TRBD1 TRBJ2-5 14 few TRBV9 CASSGQGAGETQYF TGTGCCAGCAGCGGACAGGGGGCAGGGGAGACCCAGTACTTC